This T cell receptor (beta chain) derives from a study of monozygotic twins with cystic fibrosis. General study results and limits: Low clonality (median 0.0095) suggested a mostly naive repertoire. Co-twins had the most similar V usage for 13 of 16 pairs, J for 8. Monozygotic CF twins shared more identical nucleotide clonotypes than unrelated patients. In this small cohort, shared CDR3 numbers showed no association with age, concordance or disease severity.

To note about this clone: Its antigen is unknown.

Using immunoSEQ multiplex PCR, the repertoire was profiled, and TCRdb retains in-frame clones only, with some absent. The table includes roughly 24,000 clones, approximately 97% detected once. Sequenced material: blood. The receptor was derived from a girl aged 10 to 17 with cystic fibrosis.

The CDR3 spells CASRTTGGYTF. DNA of the CDR3: TGTGCCAGCAGGACGACAGGCGGCTACACCTTC. V gene TRBV28 combines with J gene TRBJ1-2; weak D call: TRBD1 (6 bases). V lost 6 bases to trimming and J lost 8 bases, with 10 bases between them. Germline values: CDR1 MDHEN, CDR2 SYDVKM. The CDR3 consists of 11 residues.